These T cell receptor beta chains were read from a single sample in a study of Ad26.COV2.S vaccination and SARS-CoV-2 variants. Sequenced by immunoSEQ multiplex PCR; TCRdb stores in-frame clones only, minus some. Here the sample spans about 350,000 clones, 80% to 90% being singletons. Material: peripheral blood, obtained in a trial of Ad26.COV2.S vaccine versus placebo. These receptors were collected from a person between 18 and 59 years old who received the Ad26.COV2.S COVID-19 vaccine or a placebo. CDR3s include the opening cysteine and the closing phenylalanine or tryptophan. Each record gives: clone size, J gene, V gene, D gene, CDR3 DNA, CDR3 protein. D genes are given only for firm matches. The size entry is marked missing in some rows and otherwise reads once, few, many or a size class.

abundance: NA
j_gene: TRBJ2-5
v_gene: TRBV29-1
d_gene: NA
CDR3nt: TGCAGCGCCCGGGGAGTCCTGCAAGAGACCCAGTACTTC
CDR3aa: CSARGVLQETQYF

abundance: NA
j_gene: TRBJ2-1
v_gene: TRBV29-1
d_gene: NA
CDR3nt: TGCAGCGGGATAAAAGACAAAGGACAGATATACAATGAGCAGTTCTTC
CDR3aa: CSGIKDKGQIYNEQFF

abundance: NA
j_gene: TRBJ2-4
v_gene: TRBV5-1
d_gene: NA
CDR3nt: TGCGCCAGCAGCTTGACGTGGGCCTGGACTTCCGAAGGGGCGGAAAACATTCAGTACTTC
CDR3aa: CASSLTWAWTSEGAENIQYF

abundance: NA
j_gene: TRBJ1-4
v_gene: TRBV18
d_gene: TRBD1
CDR3nt: TGTGCCAGCTCCCCGGGGTCTAAGGGACAGGGGGCGAGCGGTGGGGTTAATGAAAAACTGTTTTTT
CDR3aa: CASSPGSKGQGASGGVNEKLFF

abundance: NA
j_gene: TRBJ1-1
v_gene: TRBV30
d_gene: NA
CDR3nt: TGTGCCTGGAGTATCGGGGGAAGGACTGAAGCTTTCTTT
CDR3aa: CAWSIGGRTEAFF

abundance: NA
j_gene: TRBJ1-4
v_gene: TRBV10-3
d_gene: NA
CDR3nt: TGTGCCATCAGTGAGGGGGGTGAAAAACTGTTTTTT
CDR3aa: CAISEGGEKLFF

abundance: NA
j_gene: TRBJ2-7
v_gene: TRBV5-4
d_gene: NA
CDR3nt: TGTGCCAGCAGCGGCGCCCGGGACTCCTACGAGCAGTACTTC
CDR3aa: CASSGARDSYEQYF

abundance: NA
j_gene: TRBJ1-6
v_gene: TRBV19
d_gene: TRBD1
CDR3nt: TGTGCCAGTAGTATCCACGACAGGGCGGAGAGTTCACCCCTCCACTTT
CDR3aa: CASSIHDRAESSPLHF

abundance: NA
j_gene: TRBJ2-5
v_gene: TRBV18
d_gene: NA
CDR3nt: TGTGCCAGCTCACCACAATTCCCAGCCCGAATTGGAGAGACCCAGTACTTC
CDR3aa: CASSPQFPARIGETQYF

abundance: NA
j_gene: TRBJ1-4
v_gene: TRBV7-9
d_gene: NA
CDR3nt: TGTGCCAGCAGCTTACGGGGGGCCGGGAAGGCGAATGAAAAACTGTTTTTT
CDR3aa: CASSLRGAGKANEKLFF

abundance: NA
j_gene: TRBJ1-3
v_gene: TRBV30
d_gene: NA
CDR3nt: TGTGCCTGGAGCTTGGGGTCCGTCTTTCTCTCTGGAAACACCATATATTTT
CDR3aa: CAWSLGSVFLSGNTIYF

abundance: NA
j_gene: TRBJ1-3
v_gene: TRBV11-2
d_gene: NA
CDR3nt: TGTGCCAGCAGTTCGTCTCCCGCTGGAAACACCATATATTTT
CDR3aa: CASSSSPAGNTIYF

abundance: NA
j_gene: TRBJ1-3
v_gene: TRBV21-1
d_gene: NA
CDR3nt: TGTGCCAGCAGCAATCGTCAAGACACCATATATTTT
CDR3aa: CASSNRQDTIYF

abundance: NA
j_gene: TRBJ2-7
v_gene: TRBV2
d_gene: NA
CDR3nt: TGTGCCAGCAGTGAAGGCTACGAGCAGTACTTC
CDR3aa: CASSEGYEQYF

abundance: NA
j_gene: TRBJ1-5
v_gene: TRBV28
d_gene: NA
CDR3nt: TGTGCCAGCAGTTTAGAGGGGAAGCCCCAGCATTTT
CDR3aa: CASSLEGKPQHF

abundance: few
j_gene: TRBJ2-1
v_gene: TRBV5-5
d_gene: TRBD2
CDR3nt: TGTGCCAGCAGCTTGGAGCTAGCGGGGGCTTACAATGAGCAGTTCTTC
CDR3aa: CASSLELAGAYNEQFF

abundance: NA
j_gene: TRBJ2-6
v_gene: TRBV28
d_gene: NA
CDR3nt: TGTGCCAGCAGTTTCCCAGGGATGAGCTCTGGGGCCAACGTCCTGACTTTC
CDR3aa: CASSFPGMSSGANVLTF

abundance: NA
j_gene: TRBJ2-3
v_gene: TRBV3-1/TRBV3-2
d_gene: NA
CDR3nt: TGTGCCAGCAGCCAAGCCCTACCAGTCCGCAGGGGCCAGAGCACAGATACGCAGTATTTT
CDR3aa: CASSQALPVRRGQSTDTQYF

abundance: NA
j_gene: TRBJ1-1
v_gene: TRBV28
d_gene: NA
CDR3nt: TGTGCCAGCAACAGGGCGCGGGCTGAAGCTTTCTTT
CDR3aa: CASNRARAEAFF

abundance: once
j_gene: TRBJ1-2
v_gene: TRBV7-2
d_gene: TRBD1
CDR3nt: TGTGCCAGCACCTACAGGCAGGGGGGTGGCTACACCTTC
CDR3aa: CASTYRQGGGYTF

abundance: NA
j_gene: TRBJ1-1
v_gene: TRBV6-6
d_gene: NA
CDR3nt: TGTGCCAGCAGTTCCCCTTTAACCTACACTGAAGCTTTCTTT
CDR3aa: CASSSPLTYTEAFF

abundance: NA
j_gene: TRBJ2-3
v_gene: TRBV30
d_gene: NA
CDR3nt: TGTGCCTGGGAGAATTTTGGGGGCAACCTCCTGGAGGCAGATACGCAGTATTTT
CDR3aa: CAWENFGGNLLEADTQYF

abundance: once
j_gene: TRBJ1-1
v_gene: TRBV20-1
d_gene: NA
CDR3nt: TGCAGTGCCGCCGGTCGGGGTGAAGCTTTCTTT
CDR3aa: CSAAGRGEAFF

abundance: NA
j_gene: TRBJ1-4
v_gene: TRBV19
d_gene: NA
CDR3nt: TGTGCCAGTAGTATCTCAGCGAGTAATGAAAAACTGTTTTTT
CDR3aa: CASSISASNEKLFF

abundance: NA
j_gene: TRBJ1-4
v_gene: TRBV5-4
d_gene: NA
CDR3nt: TGTGCCAGCAGCGGGGACGCAGGGACTAATGAAAAACTGTTTTTT
CDR3aa: CASSGDAGTNEKLFF

abundance: NA
j_gene: TRBJ2-1
v_gene: TRBV28
d_gene: NA
CDR3nt: TGTGCCAGCAGTCCCCCCTACAATGAGCAGTTCTTC
CDR3aa: CASSPPYNEQFF

abundance: NA
j_gene: TRBJ2-1
v_gene: TRBV2
d_gene: TRBD2
CDR3nt: TGTGCCAGCAGTGGTCCTAGCGGGGGTTTTCTGCAGTTCTTC
CDR3aa: CASSGPSGGFLQFF

abundance: NA
j_gene: TRBJ1-1
v_gene: TRBV12-5
d_gene: NA
CDR3nt: TGTGCTAGTGGTTCCGCGGGCGGCGAAGGGACTGAAGCTTTCTTT
CDR3aa: CASGSAGGEGTEAFF

abundance: NA
j_gene: TRBJ1-5
v_gene: TRBV6-5
d_gene: TRBD1
CDR3nt: TGTGCCAGCAGAGCCACAGGGGATCGAAATCAGCCCCAGCATTTT
CDR3aa: CASRATGDRNQPQHF

abundance: NA
j_gene: TRBJ2-7
v_gene: TRBV6-5
d_gene: TRBD2
CDR3nt: TGTGCCAGCAGTTACTCGACTAGCGGTTTCTACGAGCAGTACTTC
CDR3aa: CASSYSTSGFYEQYF

abundance: once
j_gene: TRBJ1-5
v_gene: TRBV6-5
d_gene: NA
CDR3nt: TGTGCCAGCAGTTACTCGAGAGGGCCTCAGCCCCAGCATTTT
CDR3aa: CASSYSRGPQPQHF

abundance: NA
j_gene: TRBJ2-7
v_gene: TRBV5-6
d_gene: NA
CDR3nt: TGTGCCAGCAGCTTGGTAGGAGGCGCCGAGCAGTACTTC
CDR3aa: CASSLVGGAEQYF

abundance: NA
j_gene: TRBJ2-1
v_gene: TRBV5-1
d_gene: TRBD1
CDR3nt: TGCGCCAGCAGCTTGGATGGGACAGGGCCCTACAATGAGCAGTTCTTC
CDR3aa: CASSLDGTGPYNEQFF

abundance: NA
j_gene: TRBJ2-7
v_gene: TRBV28
d_gene: TRBD1
CDR3nt: TGTGCCAGCAGTACAGGGGGCCTGTTCGAGCAGTACTTC
CDR3aa: CASSTGGLFEQYF

abundance: NA
j_gene: TRBJ2-1
v_gene: TRBV19
d_gene: TRBD2
CDR3nt: TGTGCCACCCGGGAGGAGCGGGGGGGCTCCTACAATGAGCAGTTCTTC
CDR3aa: CATREERGGSYNEQFF

abundance: NA
j_gene: TRBJ2-3
v_gene: TRBV27
d_gene: NA
CDR3nt: TGTGCCAGCAAAAATACCCCGGGAGATACGCAGTATTTT
CDR3aa: CASKNTPGDTQYF

abundance: NA
j_gene: TRBJ2-2
v_gene: TRBV11-3
d_gene: NA
CDR3nt: TGTGCCAGCAGCTCCTTACCGCTTTCTGGCACCGGGGAGCTGTTTTTT
CDR3aa: CASSSLPLSGTGELFF

abundance: NA
j_gene: TRBJ2-1
v_gene: TRBV4-3
d_gene: TRBD2
CDR3nt: TGCGCCAGCAGCCAGGGCGGGGGAGTGTACAATGAGCAGTTCTTC
CDR3aa: CASSQGGGVYNEQFF

abundance: NA
j_gene: TRBJ2-1
v_gene: TRBV5-6
d_gene: NA
CDR3nt: TGTGCCAGCAGCTTCGAGGAGGGAAACCCTGAGCAGTTCTTC
CDR3aa: CASSFEEGNPEQFF

abundance: NA
j_gene: TRBJ1-3
v_gene: TRBV19
d_gene: NA
CDR3nt: TGTGCCAGTAGTCGGCAGGCAGGAAACACCATATATTTT
CDR3aa: CASSRQAGNTIYF

abundance: NA
j_gene: TRBJ2-1
v_gene: TRBV10-2
d_gene: NA
CDR3nt: TGCGCCAGCAGTGAGACCCCCAAGCTCTACAATGAGCAGTTCTTC
CDR3aa: CASSETPKLYNEQFF